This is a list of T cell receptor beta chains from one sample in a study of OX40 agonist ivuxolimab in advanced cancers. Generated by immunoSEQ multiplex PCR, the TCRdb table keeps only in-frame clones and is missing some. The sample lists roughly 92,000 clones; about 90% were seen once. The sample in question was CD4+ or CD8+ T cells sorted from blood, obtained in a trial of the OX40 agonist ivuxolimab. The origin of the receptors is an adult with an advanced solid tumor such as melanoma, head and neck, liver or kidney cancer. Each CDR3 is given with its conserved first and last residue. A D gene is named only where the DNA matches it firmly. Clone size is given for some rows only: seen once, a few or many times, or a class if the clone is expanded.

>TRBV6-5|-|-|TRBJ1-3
TGTGCCACAAGAGGGACAAGCGGAAACACCATATATTTT
CATRGTSGNTIYF
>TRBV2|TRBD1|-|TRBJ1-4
TGTGCCACCCTCAGACAGGGCCCGAATGAAAAACTGTTTTTT
CATLRQGPNEKLFF
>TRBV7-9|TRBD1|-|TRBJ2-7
TGTGCCAGCAGCCCAGGGGGCGCCTACGAGCAGTACTTC
CASSPGGAYEQYF
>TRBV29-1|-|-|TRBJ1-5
TGCAGCGTTGTCGATTATGGCAATCAGCCCCAGCATTTT
CSVVDYGNQPQHF
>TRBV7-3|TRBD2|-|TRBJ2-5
TGTGCCAGCAGCGCCTGGGGGGGAGAGACCCAGTACTTC
CASSAWGGETQYF
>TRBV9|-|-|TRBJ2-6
TGTGCCAGCAGCCTCCAGAACGCCTCTGGGGCCAACGTCCTGACTTTC
CASSLQNASGANVLTF
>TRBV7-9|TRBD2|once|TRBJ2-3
TGTGCCAGCAGCTACAAAACCACTAGCGGGACCCTCACAGATACGCAGTATTTT
CASSYKTTSGTLTDTQYF
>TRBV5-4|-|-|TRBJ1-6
TGTGCCAGCAGCTTGGAGGAGGATTCACCCCTCCACTTT
CASSLEEDSPLHF
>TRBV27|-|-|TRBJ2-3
TGTGCCAGCAACCCTTGGATGGGTTCAGATACGCAGTATTTT
CASNPWMGSDTQYF
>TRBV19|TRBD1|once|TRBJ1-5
TGTGCCAGTACCTCGGACAGGGCTCAGCCCCAGCATTTT
CASTSDRAQPQHF
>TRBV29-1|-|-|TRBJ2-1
TGCAGCGTATTGACAGGAGAGGTCGATGAGCAGTTCTTC
CSVLTGEVDEQFF
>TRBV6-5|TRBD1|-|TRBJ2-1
TGTGCCAGCAGTGCACAGACAGGGGGCGGTTGGGAGCAGTTCTTC
CASSAQTGGGWEQFF
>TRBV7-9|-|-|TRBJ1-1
TGTGCCAGCAGCTTAGCGGGTGGGGCTGAAGCTTTCTTT
CASSLAGGAEAFF
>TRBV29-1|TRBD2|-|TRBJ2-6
TGCAGCGTTGAAGAGGGAGTGGGCGGGAGGAATGGGGCCAACGTCCTGACTTTC
CSVEEGVGGRNGANVLTF
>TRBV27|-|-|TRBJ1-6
TGTGCCAGCAGTATCGGGACACCAAATTCACCCCTCCACTTT
CASSIGTPNSPLHF
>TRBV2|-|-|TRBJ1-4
TGTGCCATCAAACTCTTAGGGCAGGGTGATGAAAAACTGTTTTTT
CAIKLLGQGDEKLFF
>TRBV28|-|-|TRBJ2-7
TGTGCCAGCAGAGCGTTATTCCTGCCCTACGAGCAGTACTTC
CASRALFLPYEQYF
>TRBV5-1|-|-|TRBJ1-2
TGCGCCAGCAGCTTGCAACAGAATTATGGCTACACCTTC
CASSLQQNYGYTF
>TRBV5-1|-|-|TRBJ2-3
TGCGCCAGCAGCTTGGTGGCGGCCACAGATACGCAGTATTTT
CASSLVAATDTQYF
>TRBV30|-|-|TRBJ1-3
TGTGCCTGGAGTGTGGCTATTGGAAACACCATATATTTT
CAWSVAIGNTIYF
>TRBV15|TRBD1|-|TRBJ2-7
TGTGCCACCAGCAGAGATCCGTCCAGGGGGCGGTATGAGCAGTACTTC
CATSRDPSRGRYEQYF
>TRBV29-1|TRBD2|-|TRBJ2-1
TGCAGCGTCGAGGGAGGGAATGAGCAGTTCTTC
CSVEGGNEQFF